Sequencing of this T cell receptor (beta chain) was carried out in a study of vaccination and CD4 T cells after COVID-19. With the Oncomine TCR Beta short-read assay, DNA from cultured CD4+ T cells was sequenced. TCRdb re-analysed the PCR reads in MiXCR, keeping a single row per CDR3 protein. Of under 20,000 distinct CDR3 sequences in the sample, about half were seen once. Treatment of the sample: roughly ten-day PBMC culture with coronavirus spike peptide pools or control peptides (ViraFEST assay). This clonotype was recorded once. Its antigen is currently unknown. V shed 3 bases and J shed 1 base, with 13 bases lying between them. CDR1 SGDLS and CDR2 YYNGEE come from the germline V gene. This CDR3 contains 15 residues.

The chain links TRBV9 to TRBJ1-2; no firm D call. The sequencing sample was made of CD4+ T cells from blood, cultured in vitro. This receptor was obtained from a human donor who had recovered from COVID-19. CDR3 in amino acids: CASSESQVGNYGYTF. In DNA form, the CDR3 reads TGTGCCAGCAGCGAGAGTCAGGTCGGTAACTATGGCTACACCTTC.